The subject of this entry is one TCR beta chain. The sample is drawn from a study of blood T cell repertoires in COVID-19. TCRdb keeps only in-frame clones here, not all; method: immunoSEQ multiplex PCR. The sample contains a few hundred thousand clones, 70% to 90% of which appear only once. Those enrolled, adults aged about 18 to 95 years, came from roughly 23 US areas. This CDR3 region has 14 residues. Germline values: CDR1 KGHSH, CDR2 LQKENI. V was pared by 3 bases and J by 3 bases, with 1 base of the junction left unmatched. The TCR comes from a woman in her fifties or sixties who had recovered from COVID-19. Sequencing input: PBMCs or T cells enriched from blood (not recorded which). The chain recombines TRBV18 with TRBJ2-2; 7 bases fit TRBD1. The DNA for the CDR3 is TGTGCCAGCTCACCCGGGACAGACACCGGGGAGCTGTTTTTT. Translating gives CASSPGTDTGELFF.